This record concerns one TCR beta chain sequence. The sample belongs to a study of shared clonotypes between healthy human individuals. Only Caucasian adults living in Nashville, Tennessee made up the donor group. Using immunoSEQ multiplex PCR, the repertoire was profiled, and TCRdb retains in-frame clones only, with some absent. Here the sample spans hundreds of thousands of clones, roughly 70% being singletons. The sequenced sample consisted of memory CD4+ T cells sorted from blood. Stated subset: CD45RA-negative fraction. The TCR was taken from a woman between 25 and 40 years old in good health.

The CDR3 reads CASSTGRGSYNEQFF. CDR3 DNA sequence: TGTGCCAGCAGCACAGGTAGGGGGTCCTACAATGAGCAGTTCTTC. The chain is built from TRBV11-3 and TRBJ2-1, with a tentative D call TRBD1 (6 bases). The CDR3 length is 15 residues. Germline values: CDR1 SGHNT, CDR2 YENEEA. Trimming shortened V by 5 bases and J by 1 base, and 12 bases separated the two germline ends.